Here is one T cell receptor beta chain with its context. The germline V gene encodes CDR1 SGDLS and CDR2 YYNGEE. V was clipped by 5 bases and J by 6 bases; unmatched bases: 9. The CDR3 is 15 amino acids. The data were obtained in a study of blood T cell repertoires in COVID-19. On the study more broadly: COVID-19 samples from acute and convalescent phases originated in the United States, Italy and Spain. From T cells, B-cell-depleted T cells, or PBMCs came the material, which was cDNA or gDNA.

Per the study methods: How many nucleated cells were present was estimated from reference gene primer amplification. TCRdb's table, derived via immunoSEQ multiplex PCR, lists solely in-frame clones and lacks some. Clone size and the V and J calls come from that table; the DNA yielded D and trimming. The sample yields about 20,000 clones, approximately 84% seen once. The chain links TRBV9 to TRBJ1-4, with 8 bases lining up with TRBD1. Specimen: peripheral blood. This receptor was obtained from a middle-aged man with active COVID-19. In DNA, the CDR3 is TGTGCCAGCAGTGCTCCCCGGACAGGGTATGAAAAACTGTTTTTT. Translated, it gives CASSAPRTGYEKLFF.